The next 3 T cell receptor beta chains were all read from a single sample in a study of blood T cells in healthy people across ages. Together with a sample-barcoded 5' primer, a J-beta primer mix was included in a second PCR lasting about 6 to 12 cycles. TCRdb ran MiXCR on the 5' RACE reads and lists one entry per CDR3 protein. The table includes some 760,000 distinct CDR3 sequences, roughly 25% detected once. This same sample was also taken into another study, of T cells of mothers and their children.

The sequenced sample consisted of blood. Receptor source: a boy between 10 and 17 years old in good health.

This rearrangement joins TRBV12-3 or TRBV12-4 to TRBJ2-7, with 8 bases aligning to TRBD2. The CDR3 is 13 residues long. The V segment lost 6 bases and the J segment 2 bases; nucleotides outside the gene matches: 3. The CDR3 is CASRRGLAYEQYF. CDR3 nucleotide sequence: TGTGCCAGCAGGAGGGGACTAGCCTACGAGCAGTACTTC.

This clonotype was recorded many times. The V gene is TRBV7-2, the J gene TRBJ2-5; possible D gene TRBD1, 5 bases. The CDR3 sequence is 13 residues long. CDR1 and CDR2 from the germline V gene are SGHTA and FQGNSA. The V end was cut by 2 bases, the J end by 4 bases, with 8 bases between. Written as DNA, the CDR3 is TGTGCCAGCAGCTTACAGCAGGGAGAGACCCAGTACTTC. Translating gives CASSLQQGETQYF.

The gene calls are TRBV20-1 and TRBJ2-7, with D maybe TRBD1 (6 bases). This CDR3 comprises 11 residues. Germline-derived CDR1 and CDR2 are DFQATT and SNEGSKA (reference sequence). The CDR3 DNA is TGCATGAAGGGGGTTTTTTACGAGCAGTACTTC. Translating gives CMKGVFYEQYF.